These T cell receptor beta chains were read from a single sample in a study of shared clonotypes between healthy human individuals. The table came from immunoSEQ multiplex PCR; TCRdb's copy has only in-frame clones and leaves some out. The data hold about 2 million clones, with over 85% observed a single time. Source material: naive CD4+ T cells sorted from blood. These receptors originate from a man between 18 and 29 years old in good health. The CDR3 runs from the conserved cysteine through the conserved F or W. Where a row states a size, it is once, few, many or the class of an expanded clone; other rows omit it.

v_call: TRBV6-5
clone_size: once
cdr3_aa: CASSTRTPKDQPQHF

v_call: TRBV30
clone_size: NA
cdr3_aa: CAWSFQTGALSSYNSPLHF

v_call: TRBV18
clone_size: once
cdr3_aa: CASSPGQSDQPQHF

v_call: TRBV19
clone_size: NA
cdr3_aa: CASAPDRAGGYTF

v_call: TRBV9
clone_size: NA
cdr3_aa: CASSEVPGGGEAFF

v_call: TRBV28
clone_size: NA
cdr3_aa: CASSFAGRYNEQFF

v_call: TRBV10-3
clone_size: NA
cdr3_aa: CAISEKTAANTEAFF

v_call: TRBV7-6
clone_size: once
cdr3_aa: CASSAKGLAFTGEQYF

v_call: TRBV6-6
clone_size: NA
cdr3_aa: CASSTGLVNSPLHF

v_call: TRBV6-5
clone_size: once
cdr3_aa: CASSYATGYEQYF

v_call: TRBV7-7
clone_size: NA
cdr3_aa: CASRPIGANTDTQYF

v_call: TRBV5-1
clone_size: NA
cdr3_aa: CASSLDVGSTGELFF

v_call: TRBV2
clone_size: NA
cdr3_aa: CASSATSGGIDTQYF

v_call: TRBV6-6
clone_size: NA
cdr3_aa: CASSGSPQHF

v_call: TRBV7-3
clone_size: NA
cdr3_aa: CASSPGGVGTDTQYF

v_call: TRBV5-1
clone_size: once
cdr3_aa: CASSLASEYNEQFF

v_call: TRBV28
clone_size: NA
cdr3_aa: CASGGGEAFF

v_call: TRBV11-2
clone_size: NA
cdr3_aa: CASRTGLGELFF

v_call: TRBV7-6
clone_size: once
cdr3_aa: CASSPWEFGSTDTQYF

v_call: TRBV19
clone_size: NA
cdr3_aa: CASSIEEGSKPQHF

v_call: TRBV9
clone_size: NA
cdr3_aa: CASSVARTGGNTIYF

v_call: TRBV10-3
clone_size: once
cdr3_aa: CAISEFAGKGQETQYF

v_call: TRBV6-5
clone_size: NA
cdr3_aa: CASSPQGALNSPLHF

v_call: TRBV4-3
clone_size: NA
cdr3_aa: CASSPGQGGYTGELFF

v_call: TRBV4-3
clone_size: NA
cdr3_aa: CASSQADLGTDTQYF

v_call: TRBV6-1
clone_size: once
cdr3_aa: CASSEALAQEEKLFF

v_call: TRBV11-2
clone_size: NA
cdr3_aa: CASSLDLHQPQHF

v_call: TRBV6-5
clone_size: few
cdr3_aa: CASSPPGESDTQYF

v_call: TRBV5-1
clone_size: NA
cdr3_aa: CASSLVRGLNTEAFF

v_call: TRBV29-1
clone_size: NA
cdr3_aa: CSVFRQGWGYTF

v_call: TRBV7-2
clone_size: NA
cdr3_aa: CASTPSSWTLLYGYTF

v_call: TRBV9
clone_size: once
cdr3_aa: CASSVGAGSQETQYF

v_call: TRBV7-9
clone_size: NA
cdr3_aa: CASSLGTGITYEQYF

v_call: TRBV2
clone_size: NA
cdr3_aa: CASSVMVGTYNSPLHF

v_call: TRBV6-6
clone_size: NA
cdr3_aa: CASSRPQGGYEQYF

v_call: TRBV9
clone_size: NA
cdr3_aa: CASSVSGTSSYEQYF

v_call: TRBV28
clone_size: NA
cdr3_aa: CASSLPGAAYEQYF

v_call: TRBV11-2
clone_size: NA
cdr3_aa: CASSWEQARGTIYF

v_call: TRBV6-6
clone_size: once
cdr3_aa: CASSGPGQGNYGYTF

v_call: TRBV5-1
clone_size: NA
cdr3_aa: CASGDGGLSYEQYF